Following are 32 T cell receptor beta chains from one sample sequenced in a study of human T cells and chemical hapten exposure. Unfractionated whole blood yielded total RNA. TCRdb passed the 5' RACE reads through MiXCR, listing each CDR3 protein once. The sample has about 140,000 distinct CDR3 sequences; about 4% are singletons. These receptors were taken from a female donor in good health.

This clonotype has at least ten counts. J is TRBJ2-1 and V is TRBV28, with D unresolved. The CDR3 totals 13 residues. The ends were cut back, 5 bases at V and 3 bases at J, with 8 bases in the middle. CDR1 is MDHEN, CDR2 SYDVKM, per germline. The CDR3 DNA sequence: TGTGCCAGCAGTCTTGGGGTCTACAATGAGCAGTTCTTC. Protein sequence: CASSLGVYNEQFF.

This clonotype was recorded at least ten times. The chain couples TRBV6-5 to TRBJ2-1; D gene uncertain. V lost 1 base and J lost 7, with 11 bases in between. Germline lookup yields CDR1 MNHEY and CDR2 SVGAGI. The CDR3 has 14 amino acids. The CDR3 DNA reads as TGTGCCAGCAGTTACTATCAAAGGGTTAATGAGCAGTTCTTC. Translation gives CASSYYQRVNEQFF.

Ten or more counts support this clonotype. The gene calls are TRBV7-2 and TRBJ1-3, with D unresolved. The CDR3 is made up of 16 amino acids. Germline CDR1 SGHTA, CDR2 FQGNSA. V was trimmed by 0 bases and J by 4 bases, leaving 13 bases between them. The CDR3 region is CASSLAGPGGGNTIYF. In nucleotides, the CDR3 is TGTGCCAGCAGCTTAGCAGGGCCTGGTGGAGGAAACACCATATATTTT.

The sample holds many counts of this clonotype. This chain joins TRBV4-2 and TRBJ2-7; 12 bases line up with TRBD2. This CDR3 has 16 amino acids. The germline V gene has CDR1 LGHNA and CDR2 YNFKEQ. Trimming cost V 0 bases and J 5 bases; bases outside gene matches: 5. The chain's CDR3 is CASSQDPSGGAHEQYF. As DNA, the CDR3 is TGTGCCAGCAGCCAAGACCCTAGCGGGGGGGCCCACGAGCAGTACTTC.

This clonotype was recorded many times. The chain carries TRBV29-1 and TRBJ1-4, with a tentative D call TRBD1 (5 bases). V lost 6 bases and J 8 bases, leaving 13 bases between the germline ends. Germline CDR1 is SQVTM and CDR2 is ANQGSEA. CDR3 size: 12 residues. The CDR3 spells CSVRDGGEKLFF. DNA for the CDR3: TGCAGCGTACGGGACGGAGGGGAAAAACTGTTTTTT.

This clonotype was counted ten times or more. The chain employs TRBV12-3 or TRBV12-4 and TRBJ2-5; 9 nucleotides align to TRBD1. This CDR3 is built from 16 residues. V shed 5 bases, J shed 3 bases, and the junction held 10 bases outside the gene matches. CDR3 in amino acids: CASSPIPGQGKETQYF. CDR3 sequence (DNA): TGTGCCAGCAGTCCAATCCCGGGACAGGGTAAAGAGACCCAGTACTTC.

V gene TRBV7-2 combines with J gene TRBJ2-7; no reliable D call. The V end was cut by 1 base, the J end by 0 bases, with 10 bases between. The CDR3 has 15 amino acids. Germline loops: CDR1 SGHTA, CDR2 FQGNSA. The CDR3 is CASSLGTLSSYEQYF. CDR3 nucleotides: TGTGCCAGCAGCTTAGGGACCCTAAGCTCCTACGAGCAGTACTTC.

This clonotype was counted many times. CDR3 amino acids: CASSQGGEDTQYF. The CDR3 region has the DNA TGTGCCAGCAGCCAAGGAGGCGAAGATACGCAGTATTTT. This chain joins TRBV3-1 and TRBJ2-3; D gene ambiguous. The CDR3 has 13 amino acids. Germline assignment: CDR1 LGHDT and CDR2 YNNKEL (reference sequence). Trimming took 1 base from V and 5 from J, leaving 7 bases between them.

This clonotype occurred a few times. Just one base apart from a much larger clone, this may be a read error. The chain is built from TRBV11-1 and TRBJ2-6, with TRBD1 identical over 11 bases. CDR1 and CDR2 from the germline V gene are SGHAT and FQDESV (reference sequence). Germline trimming cut 5 bases from V and 0 bases from J; bases unmatched to any gene: 6. The length of the CDR3 is 18 residues. CDR3 in amino acids: CASSSWTGGGSGANVLTF. In DNA form, the CDR3 reads TGTGCCAGCAGCAGCTGGACAGGGGGCGGCTCTGGGGCCAACGTCCTGACTTTC. Variable domain in full (rest from reference TRBV11-1 and TRBJ2-6): EAEVAQSPRYKITEKSQAVAFWCDPISGHATLYWYRQILGQGPELLVQFQDESVVDDSQLPKDRFSAERLKGVDSTLKIQPAELGDSAMYLCASSSWTGGGSGANVLTFGAGSRLTVL.

This clonotype was seen at least ten times. The V gene is TRBV5-1, the J gene TRBJ1-1; possibly TRBD1 for D (5 bases). The CDR3 spans 11 residues. V was trimmed by 4 bases and J by 11 bases, leaving 12 bases between them. Per germline, CDR1 SGHRS and CDR2 YFSETQ. The CDR3 is CASSRDGVAFF. Written as DNA, the CDR3 is TGCGCCAGCAGCCGGGACGGGGTGGCTTTCTTT.

This clonotype was recorded many times. The chain links TRBV29-1 to TRBJ2-7, with 11 bases identical to TRBD1. The length of the CDR3 is 11 residues. Germline V gene data show CDR1 as SQVTM and CDR2 as ANQGSEA. The junction had 7 bases not matched to a gene; V was cut back by 6 bases and J by 12 bases. CDR3 protein: CSVGQGGERYF. The CDR3 DNA is TGCAGCGTGGGACAGGGGGGCGAGAGGTACTTC.

This clonotype was observed many times. V gene TRBV7-6 combines with J gene TRBJ1-5; 10 positions match TRBD1. The CDR3 runs to 16 residues. Trimming removed 1 base from V and 1 base from J; junction bases left unmatched: 1. Germline CDR1 reads SGHVS; CDR2 reads FNYEAQ. CDR3 bases: TGTGCCAGCAGCTTAGGGGGACAGGGGAGCAATCAGCCCCAGCATTTT. It specifies CASSLGGQGSNQPQHF.

This clonotype was recorded at least ten times. CDR3 region: CASSDSEGSLAKNIQYF. The CDR3 bases are TGTGCCAGCAGCGACTCTGAGGGGTCGCTAGCCAAAAACATTCAGTACTTC. The chain combines TRBV13 with TRBJ2-4, with D perhaps assigned TRBD1 or TRBD2 (5 bases each). Trimming removed 5 bases from V and 0 bases from J, with 17 bases in between. The CDR3 length is 17 residues. The V gene's germline CDR1 is PRHDT and CDR2 FYEKMQ (reference sequence).

Regarding this clonotype: At one end the junction does not follow the germline gene, possibly because of a read error. This chain joins TRBV6-1 and TRBJ1-5; no reliable D call. This CDR3 is 15 amino acids long. Germline V gives CDR1 MNHNS, CDR2 SASEGT. CDR3 nucleotides: TGTGCCAGCAGTGACATCAGGTATAGCAATCAGCCCCAGAATTTT. This translates into CASSDIRYSNQPQNF.

In this sample, this clonotype turned up a few times. This chain connects TRBV20-1 to TRBJ1-1; D gene uncertain. Looked up from germline, CDR1 is DFQATT and CDR2 is SNEGSKA (reference sequence). Trimming took off 2 bases at V and 2 bases at J, with 6 bases between the two ends. This CDR3 region has 12 residues. CDR3 nucleotide sequence: TGCAGTGCTAGATTGGGTAACACTGAAGCTTTCTTT. It yields the protein CSARLGNTEAFF.

This clonotype was seen at least ten times. The V call is TRBV3-1, the J call TRBJ2-1; D is undetermined. The V end was cut by 0 bases, the J end by 3 bases, with 9 bases between. From germline, CDR1 is LGHDT and CDR2 YNNKEL (reference sequence). The CDR3 is 15 residues long. The CDR3 region has the DNA TGTGCCAGCAGCCAAGACGGCCAGCACTACAATGAGCAGTTCTTC. Its translation is CASSQDGQHYNEQFF.

This clonotype was recorded at least ten times. The chain carries TRBV10-3 and TRBJ1-5; D unresolved. Trimming removed 3 bases from V and 1 base from J, with 1 base in between. Germline loops: CDR1 ENHRY, CDR2 SYGVKD. This CDR3 is built from 12 residues. This chain's CDR3 is CAISDSNQPQHF. The CDR3 region has the DNA TGTGCCATCAGTGACAGCAATCAGCCCCAGCATTTT.

In its sample, this clonotype was seen many times. Here the CDR3 reads CASSQDREDNEQFF. CDR3 in DNA: TGCGCCAGCAGCCAAGACAGGGAGGACAATGAGCAGTTCTTC. V gene TRBV4-3 combines with J gene TRBJ2-1; TRBD2 might be the D (6 bases). V was shortened by 0 bases and J by 5 bases, with 8 bases between the two germline ends. Germline V gives CDR1 LGHNA, CDR2 YSLEER. There are 14 residues in the CDR3.

Ten or more counts support this clonotype. The chain combines TRBV29-1 with TRBJ1-2; a possible D gene is TRBD1 (6 bases). The germline CDR1 and CDR2 sequences are SQVTM and ANQGSEA. Trimming cost V 6 bases and J 3 bases, with 20 bases left between them. The CDR3 runs 15 residues. The chain's CDR3 is CSVCVEGGRDYGYTF. The CDR3 DNA reads TGCAGCGTCTGCGTGGAGGGGGGGCGGGACTATGGCTACACCTTC. The entire variable domain, with the rest obtained from reference TRBV29-1 and TRBJ1-2, is as follows: SAVISQKPSRDICQRGTSLTIQCQVDSQVTMMFWYRQQPGQSLTLIATANQGSEATYESGFVIDKFPISRPNLTFSTLTVSNMSPEDSSIYLCSVCVEGGRDYGYTFGSGTRLTVV.

This clonotype appeared many times. CDR3 DNA: TGTGCCAGCATCCCAACCGGGGACAGTTCCCCACAGGAGCAGTACTTC. Its protein product is CASIPTGDSSPQEQYF. The chain carries TRBV28 and TRBJ2-7; the match to TRBD1 covers 7 bases. The CDR3 is 16 residues long. V shed 7 bases, J shed 7 bases, and the junction held 19 bases outside the gene matches. CDR1 and CDR2 (germline): MDHEN, SYDVKM.

This clonotype was detected ten times or more. V gene TRBV3-1 combines with J gene TRBJ2-7, with a possible D match to TRBD2 (6 bases). The CDR3 length is 17 residues. Trimming removed 2 bases from V and 3 bases from J, with 20 bases in between. Per germline, CDR1 LGHDT and CDR2 YNNKEL (reference sequence). CDR3 nucleotide sequence: TGTGCCAGCAGCCAACTCGCTTGGGACTCGCCCGGCTACGAGCAGTACTTC. Translated: CASSQLAWDSPGYEQYF.

This clonotype has at least ten counts. The chain has TRBV21-1 and TRBJ2-6; the table's D call TRBD1 went unverified against the DNA. TRBV21-1 is a known pseudogene. This CDR3 region has 21 residues. The CDR3 DNA is TGTGCCAGCAGCAAAAGCGGGACATCGGATAAGCCAAAAGAGGGGGCCAACGTCCTGACTTTC. Translated, it gives CASSKSGTSDKPKEGANVLTF.

This clonotype was counted at least ten times. The rearrangement joins TRBV27 to TRBJ1-1; tentatively, D is TRBD1 (5 bases). V was clipped by 6 bases and J by 0 bases, with 11 bases between them. Germline CDR1 is MNHEY and CDR2 is SMNVEV (reference sequence). This CDR3 region has 14 residues. The CDR3 DNA reads as TGTGCCAGCAGATTCCGGGGCCTGAACACTGAAGCTTTCTTT. As protein: CASRFRGLNTEAFF.

This clonotype was picked up many times. The chain uses TRBV5-1 and TRBJ2-7; D is undetermined. The CDR3 spans 16 residues. Germline V gene lookup returns CDR1 SGHRS and CDR2 YFSETQ. Trimming pared 2 bases from V and 5 bases from J, leaving 20 bases between. CDR3 sequence (DNA): TGCGCCAGCAGCTTCCAAGAGACACTTAGGATCCACGAGCAGTACTTC. It specifies CASSFQETLRIHEQYF. The entire variable domain, with the rest obtained from reference TRBV5-1 and TRBJ2-7, is as follows: KAGVTQTPRYLIKTRGQQVTLSCSPISGHRSVSWYQQTPGQGLQFLFEYFSETQRNKGNFPGRFSGRQFSNSRSEMNVSTLELGDSALYLCASSFQETLRIHEQYFGPGTRLTVT.

This clonotype was seen many times. The V and J genes are TRBV29-1 and TRBJ1-2; TRBD1 matches at 7 bases. V shed 0 bases, J shed 0 bases, and the junction held 4 bases outside the gene matches. This CDR3 contains 15 residues. CDR1 is SQVTM, CDR2 ANQGSEA, per germline. In DNA form, the CDR3 reads TGCAGCGTTGAAGACCGACAGGGTTCTAACTATGGCTACACCTTC. Its protein is CSVEDRQGSNYGYTF. Supplemented by reference TRBV29-1 and TRBJ1-2, the full variable domain reads SAVISQKPSRDICQRGTSLTIQCQVDSQVTMMFWYRQQPGQSLTLIATANQGSEATYESGFVIDKFPISRPNLTFSTLTVSNMSPEDSSIYLCSVEDRQGSNYGYTFGSGTRLTVV.

This clonotype was detected ten times or more. The rearrangement uses TRBV25-1 and TRBJ2-3; 8 nucleotides line up with TRBD1. The V segment lost 4 bases and the J segment 0 bases; nucleotides outside the gene matches: 9. The germline V gene encodes CDR1 MGHDK and CDR2 SYGVNS. The CDR3 length is 17 residues. Written as DNA, the CDR3 is TGTGCCAGCAGTGCGGACAGGGCATTTGCTAGCACAGATACGCAGTATTTT. Protein: CASSADRAFASTDTQYF.

The table lists this clonotype with many counts. V usage is TRBV10-3 and J usage is TRBJ1-6, with D unclear. Germline V CDR1 and CDR2: ENHRY, SYGVKD. V lost 4 bases and J lost 4, with 11 bases in between. CDR3 length equals 15 residues. Here the CDR3 DNA reads TGTGCCATCAGTGCCCGACAAGAATATAATTCACCCCTCCACTTT. Encoded protein: CAISARQEYNSPLHF.

This clonotype was observed at least ten times. The chain recombines TRBV30 with TRBJ2-2; D is tentatively TRBD1 or TRBD2 (6 bases each). The germline gives CDR1 GTSNPN, CDR2 SVGIG (reference sequence). This CDR3 spans 15 amino acids. V was shortened by 2 bases and J by 6 bases, with 16 bases between the two germline ends. This CDR3 is CAWSLGGSRSGELFF. The CDR3 coding sequence is TGTGCCTGGAGTCTAGGGGGGTCCCGATCCGGGGAGCTGTTTTTT.

This clonotype was detected a few times. The J gene is TRBJ1-6, the V gene TRBV27, with a possible D match to TRBD1 (5 bases). Germline V gene data show CDR1 as MNHEY and CDR2 as SMNVEV (reference sequence). V was trimmed by 6 bases and J by 11 bases, leaving 14 bases between them. CDR3 length: 13 amino acids. The CDR3 protein is CASSTQGRAPLHF. In DNA form, the CDR3 reads TGTGCCAGCAGCACGCAGGGTCGGGCACCCCTCCACTTT.

The sample holds many counts of this clonotype. The chain uses TRBV7-2 and TRBJ2-7, with TRBD1 matching 9 bases. The V gene end was trimmed by 1 base and the J gene end by 2 bases; junction bases not matched to a gene: 3. Per germline, CDR1 SGHTA and CDR2 FQGNSA. This CDR3 spans 15 amino acids. CDR3 DNA: TGTGCCAGCAGCTTAGTAGGGACAGGGCCCTACGAGCAGTACTTC. Translation: CASSLVGTGPYEQYF.

About this clonotype itself: A much larger clone differs from this one at a single base, so this may be a read error. The chain uses TRBV19 and TRBJ1-5; D unclear. This CDR3 comprises 18 residues. Germline V gene sequence: CDR1 LNHDA, CDR2 SQIVND (reference sequence). CDR3 nucleotide sequence: TGTGCCAGTAGAATAGATTCGGATCTCCCCAATGTCAATCAGCCCCAGCATTTT. Its protein is CASRIDSDLPNVNQPQHF.

This clonotype came up many times. The chain combines TRBV12-3 or TRBV12-4 with TRBJ1-1; tentative D call: TRBD1 (6 bases). V lost 6 bases and J 6 bases, leaving 11 bases between the germline ends. The CDR3 loop spans 12 amino acids. CDR3 loop: CASSPGGSEAFF. In DNA, the CDR3 is TGTGCCAGCAGCCCGGGGGGCTCTGAAGCTTTCTTT.